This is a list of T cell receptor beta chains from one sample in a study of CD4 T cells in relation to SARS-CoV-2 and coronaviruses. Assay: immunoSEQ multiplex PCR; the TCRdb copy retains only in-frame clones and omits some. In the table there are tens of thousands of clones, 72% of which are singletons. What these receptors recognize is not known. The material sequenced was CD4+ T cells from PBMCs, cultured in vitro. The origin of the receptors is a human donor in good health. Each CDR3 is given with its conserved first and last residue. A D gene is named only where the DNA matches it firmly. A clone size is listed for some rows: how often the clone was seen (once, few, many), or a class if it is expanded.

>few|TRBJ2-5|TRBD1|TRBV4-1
CASSLTGDRETQYF
TGCGCCAGCAGCCTAACAGGGGACCGGGAGACCCAGTACTTC
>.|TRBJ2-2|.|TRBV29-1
CSVVGLNTGELFF
TGCAGCGTTGTGGGGTTGAACACCGGGGAGCTGTTTTTT
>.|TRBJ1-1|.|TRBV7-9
CASSLDRPEAFF
TGTGCCAGCAGCTTAGACAGGCCTGAAGCTTTCTTT
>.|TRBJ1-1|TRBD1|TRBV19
CASSIIPGQGDTEAFF
TGTGCCAGTAGTATAATTCCCGGGCAGGGGGACACTGAAGCTTTCTTT
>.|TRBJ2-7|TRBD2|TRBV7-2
CASRLAESTAYEQYF
TGTGCCAGCAGACTAGCGGAATCAACTGCCTACGAGCAGTACTTC
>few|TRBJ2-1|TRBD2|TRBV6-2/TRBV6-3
CASSPDGGVEQFF
TGTGCCAGCAGTCCGGACGGGGGGGTTGAGCAGTTCTTC
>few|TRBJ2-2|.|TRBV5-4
CASSRWVNTGELFF
TGTGCCAGCAGCCGTTGGGTCAACACCGGGGAGCTGTTTTTT
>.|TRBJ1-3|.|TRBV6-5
CASSYSHSGNTIYF
TGTGCCAGCAGTTATTCGCACTCTGGAAACACCATATATTTT
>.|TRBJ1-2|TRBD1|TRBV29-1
CSVRPGQGVYGYTF
TGCAGCGTGCGTCCGGGACAGGGGGTTTATGGCTACACCTTC
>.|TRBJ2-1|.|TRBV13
CASSPPGSGSYNEQFF
TGTGCCAGCAGCCCCCCAGGGAGCGGCTCCTACAATGAGCAGTTCTTC
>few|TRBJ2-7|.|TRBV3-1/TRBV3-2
CASSHGQGSFEQYF
TGTGCCAGCAGCCACGGTCAGGGGTCGTTCGAGCAGTACTTC
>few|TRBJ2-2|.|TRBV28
CASSLGQYTGELFF
TGTGCCAGCAGTTTGGGCCAGTACACCGGGGAGCTGTTTTTT
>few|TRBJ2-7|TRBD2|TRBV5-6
CASSSQGLPFEQYF
TGTGCCAGCAGCTCGCAGGGACTACCTTTCGAGCAGTACTTC
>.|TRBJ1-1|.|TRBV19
CASSIDIDRQAFF
TGTGCCAGTAGTATAGACATTGACAGGCAAGCTTTCTTT
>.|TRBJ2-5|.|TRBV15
CATRGGGQETQYF
TGTGCCACCCGTGGAGGGGGCCAAGAGACCCAGTACTTC
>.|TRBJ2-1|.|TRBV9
CASSVGGRAAYNEQFF
TGTGCCAGCAGCGTAGGTGGCCGGGCTGCATACAATGAGCAGTTCTTC
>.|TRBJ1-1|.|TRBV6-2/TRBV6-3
CASSYRTAGRNEAFF
TGTGCCAGCAGTTACAGGACTGCGGGCAGGAACGAAGCTTTCTTT
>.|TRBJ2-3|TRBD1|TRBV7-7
CASSLGRDRATDTQYF
TGTGCTAGCAGCTTAGGCCGCGACAGGGCCACAGATACGCAGTATTTT
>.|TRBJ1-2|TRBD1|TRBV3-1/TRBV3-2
CASSARDSNYGYTF
TGTGCCAGCAGCGCCCGGGACAGTAACTATGGCTACACCTTC
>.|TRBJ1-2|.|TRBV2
CASSSDRNYGYTF
TGTGCCAGCAGTTCCGACAGGAATTATGGCTACACCTTC
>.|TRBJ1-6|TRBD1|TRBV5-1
CASSFGTGGNSPLHF
TGCGCCAGCAGCTTCGGGACAGGAGGGAATTCACCCCTCCACTTT
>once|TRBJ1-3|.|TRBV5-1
CASRRDTSSGNTIYF
TGCGCCAGCAGGCGGGACACGAGCTCTGGAAACACCATATATTTT
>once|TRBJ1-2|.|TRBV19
CASREQGGYGYTF
TGTGCCAGCCGCGAACAGGGCGGCTATGGCTACACCTTC
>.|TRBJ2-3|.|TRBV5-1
CASSLDAPSTDTQYF
TGCGCCAGCAGCTTGGACGCCCCTAGCACAGATACGCAGTATTTT
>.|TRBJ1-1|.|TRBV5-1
CASSADSQAFF
TGCGCCAGCAGCGCCGACAGCCAAGCTTTCTTT
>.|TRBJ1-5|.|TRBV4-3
CASSQGWGNQPQHF
TGCGCCAGCAGCCAAGGTTGGGGAAATCAGCCCCAGCATTTT
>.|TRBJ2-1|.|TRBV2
CASSALGYNEQFF
TGTGCCAGCAGTGCCCTTGGATACAATGAGCAGTTCTTC
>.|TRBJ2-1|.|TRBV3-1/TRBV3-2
CASSPTQTSYNEQFF
TGTGCCAGCAGTCCGACCCAAACGTCCTACAATGAGCAGTTCTTC
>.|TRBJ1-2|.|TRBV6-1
CASSEGFRGYTF
TGTGCCAGCAGTGAAGGGTTTAGGGGCTACACCTTC
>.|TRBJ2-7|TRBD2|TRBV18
CASSPAGGYGSYEQYF
TGTGCCAGCTCACCAGCGGGAGGTTACGGATCCTACGAGCAGTACTTC
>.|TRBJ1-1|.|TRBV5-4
CASSLMSVRDTEAFF
TGTGCCAGCAGCTTGATGTCCGTCCGTGACACTGAAGCTTTCTTT
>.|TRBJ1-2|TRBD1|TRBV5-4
CASSRQGPGYTF
TGTGCCAGCAGCAGACAGGGGCCTGGCTACACCTTC
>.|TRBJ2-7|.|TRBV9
CASSPRGGHKDSYEQYF
TGTGCCAGCAGCCCCCGAGGAGGACATAAAGACTCCTACGAGCAGTACTTC
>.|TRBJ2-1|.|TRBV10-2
CASKNRSSYNEQFF
TGCGCCAGCAAAAACAGGAGCTCCTACAATGAGCAGTTCTTC
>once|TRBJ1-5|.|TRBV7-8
CASSLGDQPQHF
TGTGCCAGCAGCTTAGGCGATCAGCCCCAGCATTTT
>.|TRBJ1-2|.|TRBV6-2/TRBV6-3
CASSYLYGSGGTYGYTF
TGTGCCAGCAGTTACTTGTACGGATCCGGCGGAACCTATGGCTACACCTTC
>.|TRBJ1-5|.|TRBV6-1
CASSDTGGINQPQHF
TGTGCCAGCAGTGACACAGGCGGGATCAATCAGCCCCAGCATTTT
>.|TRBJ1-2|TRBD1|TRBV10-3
CAIGTGEYGYTF
TGTGCCATTGGGACAGGGGAGTATGGCTACACCTTC
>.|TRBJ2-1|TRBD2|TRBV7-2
CASSLWAGVPYNEQFF
TGTGCCAGCAGCCTGTGGGCGGGAGTCCCCTACAATGAGCAGTTCTTC
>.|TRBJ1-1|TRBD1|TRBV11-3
CASSSDRDTEAFF
TGTGCCAGCAGCTCTGACAGGGACACTGAAGCTTTCTTT
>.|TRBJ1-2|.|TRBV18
CASSPLADYGYTF
TGTGCCAGCTCACCACTTGCAGATTATGGCTACACCTTC
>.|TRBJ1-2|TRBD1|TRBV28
CASSPRTGGRGGYTF
TGTGCCAGCAGTCCTCGGACAGGCGGCAGGGGAGGCTACACCTTC
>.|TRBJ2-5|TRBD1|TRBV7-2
CASRDRGQETQYF
TGTGCCAGCCGGGACAGGGGCCAAGAGACCCAGTACTTC
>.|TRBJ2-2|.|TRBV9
CASSVYPQPAGTGELFF
TGTGCCAGCAGCGTATATCCCCAACCGGCGGGCACCGGGGAGCTGTTTTTT
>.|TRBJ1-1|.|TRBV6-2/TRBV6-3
CASSYNPDPTWPGRAFF
TGTGCCAGCAGTTATAATCCAGATCCCACCTGGCCCGGTCGGGCTTTCTTT
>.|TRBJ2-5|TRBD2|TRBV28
CASRNLGGLAGVKTQYF
TGTGCCAGCAGAAACTTGGGCGGACTAGCGGGAGTTAAGACCCAGTACTTC
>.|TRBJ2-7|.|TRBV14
CASSPRARAPYEQYF
TGTGCCAGCAGCCCGCGAGCCAGGGCTCCCTACGAGCAGTACTTC
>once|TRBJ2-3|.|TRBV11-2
CASSFSLSGGDTQYF
TGTGCCAGCAGCTTCTCTTTGAGTGGTGGAGATACGCAGTATTTT
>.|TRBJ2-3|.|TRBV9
CASSVGTTSTDTQYF
TGTGCCAGCAGCGTTGGGACAACTAGCACAGATACGCAGTATTTT
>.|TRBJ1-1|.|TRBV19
CASSTPGRGNTEAFF
TGTGCCAGTAGTACCCCAGGAAGGGGCAACACTGAAGCTTTCTTT
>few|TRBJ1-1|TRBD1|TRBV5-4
CASRRPGQVNTEAFF
TGTGCCAGCAGACGCCCGGGACAGGTGAACACTGAAGCTTTCTTT
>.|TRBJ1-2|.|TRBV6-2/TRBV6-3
CASSSQGSYGYTF
TGTGCCAGCAGCTCTCAGGGGAGCTATGGCTACACCTTC
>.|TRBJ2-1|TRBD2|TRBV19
CASSTLSGSSYNEQFF
TGTGCCAGTAGCACTCTTAGCGGGAGCTCCTACAATGAGCAGTTCTTC
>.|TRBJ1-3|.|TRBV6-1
CASSEAILRKFRGNTIYF
TGTGCCAGCAGTGAAGCAATATTACGGAAATTCAGAGGAAACACCATATATTTT
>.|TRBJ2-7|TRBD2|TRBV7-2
CASSTLAGGAYEQYF
TGTGCCAGCAGCACCCTAGCGGGAGGGGCCTACGAGCAGTACTTC
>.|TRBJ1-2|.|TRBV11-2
CASTQHGGTRYGYTF
TGTGCCAGCACTCAACATGGGGGGACACGCTATGGCTACACCTTC
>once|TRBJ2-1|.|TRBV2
CASSEAFWGANGEQFF
TGTGCCAGCAGTGAAGCGTTTTGGGGGGCGAATGGTGAGCAGTTCTTC
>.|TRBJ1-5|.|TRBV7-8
CASSLGTRNSNQPQHF
TGTGCCAGCAGCCTGGGGACTCGTAATAGCAATCAGCCCCAGCATTTT
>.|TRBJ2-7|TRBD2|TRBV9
CASSVGVGEGREQYF
TGTGCCAGCAGCGTAGGAGTAGGGGAGGGGAGAGAGCAGTACTTC